These T cell receptor beta chains were read from a single sample in a study of blood T cells in healthy people across ages. Via MiXCR, TCRdb re-called the 5' RACE reads, giving one row per CDR3 protein. The sample records 1.5 million to 2 million distinct CDR3 sequences, roughly 49% being singletons. Input material: blood. These receptors were obtained from a woman aged 40 to 50 in good health. The CDR3 runs from the conserved cysteine through the conserved F or W. The D gene is left open where the match is weak. Size is omitted from some rows. Given values are once, few, many or a class for expanded clones.

>TRBJ2-7|.|TRBV5-1|.
TGCGCCAGCAGCTTGGAGGGCCCCCGCGAGCAGTACTTC
CASSLEGPREQYF
>TRBJ1-6|.|TRBV12-3/TRBV12-4|.
TGTGCCAGCAGTTCAGCAGGGTGGGCACCCCTCCACTTT
CASSSAGWAPLHF
>TRBJ2-5|.|TRBV5-1|.
TGCGCCAGCAGCGCGGCACTCCCTCAAGAGACCCAGTACTTC
CASSAALPQETQYF
>TRBJ1-5|.|TRBV28|TRBD1
TGTGCCAGTAGAATTCTGGACAGGCTTAGCAATCAGCCCCAGCATTTT
CASRILDRLSNQPQHF
>TRBJ1-1|.|TRBV5-1|.
TGCGCCAGCAGCTGGGGACAAATAGCCACTGAAGCTTTCTTT
CASSWGQIATEAFF
>TRBJ2-7|few|TRBV4-2|.
TGTGCCAGCAGCCAAGGACCGGGCGTCAATACCTACGAGCAGTACTTC
CASSQGPGVNTYEQYF
>TRBJ1-4|.|TRBV6-2/TRBV6-3|.
TGTGCCAGCAGTTACGGGGACGGGTATAATGAAAAACTGTTTTTT
CASSYGDGYNEKLFF
>TRBJ2-3|.|TRBV5-6|.
TGTGCCAGCAGCTTGGGGGGAAGTACGCAGTATTTT
CASSLGGSTQYF
>TRBJ2-5|few|TRBV29-1|.
TGCAGCACCGCCCTAGGGGCTGGGACCCAGTACTTC
CSTALGAGTQYF
>TRBJ1-6|.|TRBV7-9|.
TGTGCCAGCAGCTCGGCTCCGGGACTTAATTCACCCCTCCACTTT
CASSSAPGLNSPLHF